This T cell receptor (beta chain) was identified during a study of T cell responses to AZD1222 COVID-19 vaccine (dated by TCRdb to the early 2020s). Turning to the overall study: A total of approximately 250 trial participants underwent TCR sequencing, of whom 207 had received two doses of AZD1222 and some 26 had received two doses of the MenACWY control vaccine. Enrollment into the trials was organized by age into subgroups of 18-55, 56-69 and 70-plus years, and those subgroups contained roughly 150, 30 and 60 TCR-sequenced participants, respectively. Beyond this particular receptor, the publication reports: CD4 TCRs associated with the vaccine covered the entire spike protein, and the dominant responses were in regions 160-218 and 743-854. Only 5 to 7 AZD1222 recipients were SARS-CoV-2 seropositive at baseline, limiting conclusions about previously exposed vaccinees. Because no samples from the day 14 peak response were available, repertoires could be characterized only after the peak T cell response. Participants were mostly white British and included more females than males, and it was suggested by the authors that clonal diversity may have been underestimated. The 56-69-year group was small, and its depth increase did not reach significance, likely because of low power. After two AZD1222 doses, spike-specific TCR breadth and depth were significantly higher than at day 0 and than in MenACWY recipients. Epitopes outside the regions mutated in the B.1.351 and B.1.1.7 variants were reportedly recognized by nearly half of the unique spike-specific TCRs.

On this clone itself: Its recognized antigen is unknown. It has no much larger one-base neighbor in the sample; base qualities were not kept.

The sample's time point label is to be understood as: about 28 days (+/-7) after the second vaccine dose. AZD1222 recipients with second doses at about 4 weeks or about 12 weeks were pooled, because spike-specific TCR depth and breadth did not differ between schedules. Vaccinee samples were obtained from the UK trials COV001 and COV002, which included a single-blind randomized controlled phase 2/3 trial of AZD1222 (ChAdOx1 nCoV-19) in healthy adults. For TCRbeta chain sequencing, PBMC samples were collected from trial participants at day 0 and at day 28 after the second dose. From V the trimming removes 2 bases and from J it removes 5 bases, while the gene matches leave 8 bases of the junction unaccounted for. Taken from the germline V gene, the CDR1 and CDR2 loops are MDHEN and SYDVKM. Reading from cysteine to phenylalanine, the CDR3 counts 15 amino acids. Solely the CDR3 DNA is kept, with 45 bases framed from the first base.

The CDR3 regions of human TCRbeta chains were analyzed by immunosequencing. As for the authors' bioinformatics: TCRs in the repertoires were compared against a reference library of SARS-CoV-2-specific TCRs that had been generated with the MIRA antigen-specificity platform. Breadth was defined as the fraction of unique TCRs that were SARS-CoV-2-associated. Depth was defined as the fraction of total T cells that were SARS-CoV-2-associated. Using the MIRA data, each spike-specific TCR was mapped to the spike region that the TCR reacts to and placed in a CD4 or CD8 class. Log10-transformed breadth and depth values were compared by one-way ANOVA with Sidak's multiple comparisons tests. As stored in TCRdb, this immuneACCESS dataset retains in-frame rearrangements with V and J assigned. A fraction of the clones does not appear; measured against another copy, unresolved V genes explain less than half of the discrepancy, and the remainder lacks a known reason. V, J and clone size reflect that table, while D and trimming were determined from the DNA. The sample profile shows approximately 270,000 clones; roughly 93% of them were found once. Jointly, the top ten make up 0.55% of the sample.

Sequences were derived from peripheral blood, sampled 28 days after the second AZD1222 dose. This TCR came from an adult who received the AZD1222 COVID-19 vaccine. The receptor chain draws on TRBV28 and TRBJ1-2, with 7 middle bases fitting TRBD1. The encoded CDR3 is CASSLGQDPGYGYTF. The nucleotides are TGTGCCAGCAGTTTAGGACAGGACCCGGGGTATGGCTACACCTTC.